The present T cell receptor (beta chain) was sequenced within a study of CD8+ T cells in alopecia areata. The study, taken as a whole, reports: Many expanded lesional clones persisted during tofacitinib (in both scalp and blood).

This clone appeared a few times. The antigen remains undetermined. cDNA serving as the sequencing template came from extracted, reverse transcribed RNA. Assay: immunoSEQ multiplex PCR; the TCRdb copy retains only in-frame clones and omits some. The top ten clones hold roughly a sixth of a sample with tens of thousands of clones, more than 65% of them seen once. Treatment indicated: oral pan-JAK inhibitor, 5-10 mg twice daily. Germline-derived CDR1 and CDR2 are SGHVS and FQNEAQ. This CDR3 has 15 amino acids. Trimming removed 6 bases at V and 0 bases at J, with 15 bases between. The sequenced sample was CD8+ T cells sorted from blood, obtained between weeks 43 and 45, from a patient treated with tofacitinib. The clonotype originates from a human donor with alopecia areata. J is TRBJ2-7 and V is TRBV7-8, with D perhaps assigned TRBD1 or TRBD2 (5 bases each). CDR3 sequence: CASRLDGTYSYEQYF. CDR3 DNA sequence: TGTGCCAGCAGGCTAGATGGGACCTACTCCTACGAGCAGTACTTC.